The 8 T cell receptor beta chains reported below all come from one sample, sequenced in a study of radiotherapy plus CTLA-4 blockade in lung cancer (dated 2018 in TCRdb). The library came from the immunoSEQ multiplex PCR assay. In TCRdb, the immuneACCESS table is reduced to in-frame sequences with V and J assigned. These tables do not hold every clone; where another copy was compared, an unresolved V gene accounts for under half, and the others remain unexplained. The sample data list approximately 67,000 clones, and under 85% of these were observed just once. The ten largest clones take up less than 5% of the sample. The sample in question was peripheral blood, obtained from a patient treated with radiotherapy plus ipilimumab. These receptors originate from a human donor with non-small cell lung cancer who had a partial response to radiotherapy plus ipilimumab.

The genes are TRBV6-5 and TRBJ1-1; D is ambiguous. Trimming removed 5 bases from V and 4 bases from J, with 14 bases in between. The germline CDR1 and CDR2 sequences are MNHEY and SVGAGI. The CDR3 sequence is 14 residues long. The CDR3 DNA follows: TGTGCCAGCAGTAGCGGAGGGCATGCCACTGAAGCTTTCTTT. Translated, it gives CASSSGGHATEAFF.

The J gene is TRBJ2-7, the V gene TRBV27; 7 bases line up with TRBD2. There are 15 residues in the CDR3. Germline values: CDR1 MNHEY, CDR2 SMNVEV (reference sequence). J gave up 3 bases and V 5 bases, and 10 bases lay outside the gene matches. CDR3 bases: TGTGCCAGCAGTACCCCGGCTAGCGGAAACTACGAGCAGTACTTC. Translation gives CASSTPASGNYEQYF.

The chain joins TRBV12-5 to TRBJ2-1, with 9 bases aligning to TRBD1. J was trimmed by 0 bases and V by 6 bases; bases with no gene match: 12. The CDR3 consists of 18 residues. Germline CDR1 is LGHNT and CDR2 is FRNRAP. For the CDR3, the DNA is TGTGCTAGTGGCCCGAACAGGGGGCTTACGAGCTCCTACAATGAGCAGTTCTTC. This gives the protein CASGPNRGLTSSYNEQFF.

This rearrangement joins TRBV2 to TRBJ1-1; TRBD1 might be the D (5 bases). The germline V and J ends were trimmed by 5 bases and 5 bases, with 18 bases remaining between them. The CDR3 has 15 amino acids. From germline, CDR1 is SNHLY and CDR2 FYNNEI. The CDR3 nucleotides are TGTGCCAGCAGTCCCGAAGGGAGGGGAGGGACTGAAGCTTTCTTT. Protein: CASSPEGRGGTEAFF.

This chain uses TRBV6-5 with TRBJ2-7; tentatively, D is TRBD1 (6 bases). Trimming cost V 4 bases and J 0 bases, with 16 bases left between them. Looked up from germline, CDR1 is MNHEY and CDR2 is SVGAGI. The CDR3 loop spans 16 amino acids. The CDR3 protein is CASSFPGHRSSYEQYF. The CDR3 nucleotides read TGTGCCAGCAGTTTTCCGGGACACCGGAGCTCCTACGAGCAGTACTTC.

The chain uses TRBV1 and TRBJ2-7; the table's D call, TRBD2, has no DNA check behind it. TRBV1 is a known pseudogene. This CDR3 comprises 13 residues. CDR3 bases: TGCACCAGCAGCCACCCCGCGGGCAACGAGCAGTACTTC. Its protein product is CTSSHPAGNEQYF.

The CDR3 loop is CASSLGTYEQYF. The DNA of the CDR3 is TGTGCCAGCAGTTTGGGGACATACGAGCAGTACTTC. The V gene is TRBV28, the J gene TRBJ2-7, with D possibly being TRBD1 (6 bases). CDR3 length: 12 residues. Germline V CDR1 and CDR2: MDHEN, SYDVKM. V lost 3 bases and J 4 bases, leaving 7 bases between the germline ends.

The rearrangement links TRBV30 to TRBJ1-1; D is undetermined. Germline-derived CDR1 and CDR2 are GTSNPN and SVGIG (reference sequence). V lost 7 bases, J lost 5 bases, and 14 bases lay in between. This CDR3 has 12 residues. The CDR3 sequence is CASKRSGTEAFF. The DNA for the CDR3 is TGTGCCTCCAAACGGTCGGGGACTGAAGCTTTCTTT.